The next 6 T cell receptor beta chains were all read from a single sample in a study of T cells after yellow fever vaccination. TCRdb used MiXCR to reprocess the 5' RACE reads, holding one entry per CDR3 protein. The table has more than 450,000 distinct CDR3 sequences, 20% to 25% seen once. The sample here was PBMCs, taken around 3 weeks after the first yellow fever vaccination. Receptors were obtained from a man aged 18 to 30 who received the YFV17D yellow fever vaccine.

The CDR3 loop is CASSPYARGAGAKNIQYF. CDR3 bases: TGCGCCAGCAGCCCTTACGCCCGTGGTGCGGGAGCCAAAAACATTCAGTACTTC. V usage is TRBV4-3 and J usage is TRBJ2-4, with a possible D match to TRBD2 (5 bases). CDR3 length equals 18 residues. Germline CDR1 LGHNA, CDR2 YSLEER. Deletions cut 4 bases from V and 0 bases from J, with 19 bases between.

The V and J genes are TRBV9 and TRBJ1-2, with 9 bases that match TRBD1. Trimming took 3 bases from V and 7 from J; bases not matched to a gene: 10. The CDR3 runs to 15 residues. The germline V gene has CDR1 SGDLS and CDR2 YYNGEE. CDR3 residues: CASSASGTGWGGYTF. The CDR3 coding sequence is TGTGCCAGCAGCGCCTCCGGGACAGGGTGGGGTGGCTACACCTTC.

This clonotype was counted only a few times. The chain employs TRBV10-1 and TRBJ2-2; TRBD2 matches 11 bases. The CDR3 is 17 amino acids. Germline V lookup: CDR1 WNHNN, CDR2 SYGVQD (reference sequence). Trimming took 6 bases from V and 0 from J; bases not matched to a gene: 6. CDR3 coding DNA: TGCGCCAGCAGCAAACTAGCGGGGGCCGCGAACACCGGGGAGCTGTTTTTT. It translates to CASSKLAGAANTGELFF.

The chain combines TRBV6-6 with TRBJ2-1; perhaps D is TRBD1 or TRBD2 (7 bases each). Trimming cost V 4 bases and J 15 bases, with 13 bases left between them. The CDR3 runs 11 residues. Germline V gene sequence: CDR1 MNHNY, CDR2 SVGAGI (reference sequence). CDR3 sequence reads: CASSFQGGGFF. DNA for the CDR3: TGTGCCAGCAGTTTCCAGGGGGGGGGGTTCTTC.

V usage is TRBV28 and J usage is TRBJ1-6; 10 positions match TRBD1. The junction had 8 bases not matched to a gene; V was cut back by 7 bases and J by 8 bases. CDR1 and CDR2 (germline): MDHEN, SYDVKM. There are 15 residues in the CDR3. The CDR3 region has the DNA TGTGCCAGCAAGATCACCGGGACAGGGGATTCACCCCTCCACTTT. Translation: CASKITGTGDSPLHF.

The table lists this clonotype with a few counts. The V and J genes are TRBV20-1 and TRBJ2-7; D possibly uses TRBD1 or TRBD2 (6 bases each). Germline-derived CDR1 and CDR2 are DFQATT and SNEGSKA (reference sequence). Between the trimmed V and J ends, which lost 0 bases and 7 bases, there was a span of 22 bases. CDR3 length: 16 amino acids. The CDR3: CSARDRQIGGRVEQYF. The CDR3, as DNA: TGCAGTGCTAGAGACCGCCAGATTGGGGGGCGGGTTGAGCAGTACTTC.